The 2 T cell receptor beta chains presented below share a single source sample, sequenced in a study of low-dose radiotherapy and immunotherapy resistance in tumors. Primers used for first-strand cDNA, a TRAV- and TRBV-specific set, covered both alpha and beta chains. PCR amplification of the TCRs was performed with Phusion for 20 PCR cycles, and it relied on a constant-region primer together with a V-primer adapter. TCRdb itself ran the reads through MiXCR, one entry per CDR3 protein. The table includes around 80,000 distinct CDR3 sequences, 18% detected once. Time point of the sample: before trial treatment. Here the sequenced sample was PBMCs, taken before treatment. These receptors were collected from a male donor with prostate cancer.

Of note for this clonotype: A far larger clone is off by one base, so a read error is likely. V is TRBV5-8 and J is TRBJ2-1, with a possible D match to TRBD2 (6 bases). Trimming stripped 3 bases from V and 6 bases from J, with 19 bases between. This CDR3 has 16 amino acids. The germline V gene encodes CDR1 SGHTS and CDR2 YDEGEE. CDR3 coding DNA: TGTGCCAGCAGCTCCGAGATAGCGGTAGTCTCCAATGAGCAGTTCTTC. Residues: CASSSEIAVVSNEQFF.

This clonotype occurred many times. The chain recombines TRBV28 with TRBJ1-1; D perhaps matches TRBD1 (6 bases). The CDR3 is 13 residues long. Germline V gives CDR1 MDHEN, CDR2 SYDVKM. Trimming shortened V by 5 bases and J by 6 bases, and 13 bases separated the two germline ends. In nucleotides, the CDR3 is TGTGCCAGCAGTCTAGGGGGAAGGGCTGAAGCTTTCTTT. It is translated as CASSLGGRAEAFF.